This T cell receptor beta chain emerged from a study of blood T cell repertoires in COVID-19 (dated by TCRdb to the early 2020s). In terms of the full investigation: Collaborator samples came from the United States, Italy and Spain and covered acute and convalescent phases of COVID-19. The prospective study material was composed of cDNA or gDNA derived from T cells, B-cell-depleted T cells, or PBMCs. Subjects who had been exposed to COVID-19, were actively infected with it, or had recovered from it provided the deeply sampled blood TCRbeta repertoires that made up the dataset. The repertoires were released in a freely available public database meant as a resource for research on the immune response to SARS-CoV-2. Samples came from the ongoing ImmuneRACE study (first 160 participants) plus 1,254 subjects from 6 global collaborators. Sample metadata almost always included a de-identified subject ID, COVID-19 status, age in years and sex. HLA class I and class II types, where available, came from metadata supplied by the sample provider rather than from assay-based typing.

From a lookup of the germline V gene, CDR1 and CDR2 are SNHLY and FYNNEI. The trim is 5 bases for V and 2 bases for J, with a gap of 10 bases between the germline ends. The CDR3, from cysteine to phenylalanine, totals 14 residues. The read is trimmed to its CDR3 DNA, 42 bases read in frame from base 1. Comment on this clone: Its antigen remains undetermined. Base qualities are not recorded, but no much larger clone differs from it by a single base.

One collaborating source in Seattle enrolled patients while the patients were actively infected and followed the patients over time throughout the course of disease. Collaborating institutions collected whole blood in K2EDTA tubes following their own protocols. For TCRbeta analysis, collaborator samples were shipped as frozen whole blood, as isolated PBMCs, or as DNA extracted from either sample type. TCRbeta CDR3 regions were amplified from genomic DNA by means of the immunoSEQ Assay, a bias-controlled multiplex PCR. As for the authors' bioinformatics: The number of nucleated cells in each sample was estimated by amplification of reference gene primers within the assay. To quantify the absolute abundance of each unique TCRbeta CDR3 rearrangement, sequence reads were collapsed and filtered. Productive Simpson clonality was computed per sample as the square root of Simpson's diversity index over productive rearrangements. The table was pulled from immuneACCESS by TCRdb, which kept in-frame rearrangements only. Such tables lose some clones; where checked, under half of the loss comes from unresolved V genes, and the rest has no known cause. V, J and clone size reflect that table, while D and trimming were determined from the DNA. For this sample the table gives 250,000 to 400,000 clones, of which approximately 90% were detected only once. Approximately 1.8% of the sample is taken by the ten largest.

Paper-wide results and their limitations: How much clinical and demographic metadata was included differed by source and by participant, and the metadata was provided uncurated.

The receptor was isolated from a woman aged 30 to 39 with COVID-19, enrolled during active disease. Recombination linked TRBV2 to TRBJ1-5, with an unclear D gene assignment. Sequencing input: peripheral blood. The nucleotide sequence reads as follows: TGTGCCAGCAGTCTTAGGGAGGGCAATCAGCCCCAGCATTTT. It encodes CASSLREGNQPQHF.